This is a list of T cell receptor beta chains from one sample in a study of blood T cell repertoires in COVID-19. Assay: immunoSEQ multiplex PCR; the TCRdb copy retains only in-frame clones and omits some. The sample lists approximately 140,000 clones; 75% to 90% were seen once. Sequencing used peripheral blood. These receptors all stem from a man aged 80 or over with acute or convalescent COVID-19. CDR3s include the opening cysteine and the closing phenylalanine or tryptophan. A D gene is named only where the DNA matches it firmly. Some rows have no size entry. The others give once, few or many, or a class for an expanded clone.

clone size	CDR3 length	V gene	D gene	J gene	CDR3 DNA	CDR3 protein
-	14	TRBV19	-	TRBJ2-1	TGTGCCAGTAGTACCGAGGAACAGGGTGAGGAGCAGTTCTTC	CASSTEEQGEEQFF
-	16	TRBV4-1	TRBD1	TRBJ1-2	TGCGCCAGCAGCCAAGCCCAGGGGGCGCATAACTATGGCTACACCTTC	CASSQAQGAHNYGYTF
once	16	TRBV5-4	-	TRBJ2-2	TGTGCCAGCAGCTTGGGTGGGGGCCCGAACACCGGGGAGCTGTTTTTT	CASSLGGGPNTGELFF
-	18	TRBV7-2	TRBD2	TRBJ2-5	TGTGCCAGCAGCTTACGCATGGCGACTAGCGGGAGAGGAGAGACCCAGTACTTC	CASSLRMATSGRGETQYF
-	15	TRBV2	-	TRBJ2-7	TGTGCCAGCAGCGCCTTGGGGCGGGGAAGGGTCGAGCAGTACTTC	CASSALGRGRVEQYF
few	15	TRBV5-1	TRBD2	TRBJ2-2	TGCGCCAGCAGCTTGCGTCTAGCGGAGACCGGGGAGCTGTTTTTT	CASSLRLAETGELFF
-	14	TRBV19	-	TRBJ2-1	TGTGCCAGTAGTATAGATCGGGGATACAATGAGCAGTTCTTC	CASSIDRGYNEQFF
-	17	TRBV9	-	TRBJ2-2	TGTGCCAGCAGCGTCTTAGACAGTATCGCGAACACCGGGGAGCTGTTTTTT	CASSVLDSIANTGELFF
-	14	TRBV24-1	-	TRBJ1-2	TGTGCCACCAGTGACCCTGGGGGGGACTATGGCTACACCTTC	CATSDPGGDYGYTF
-	15	TRBV5-1	TRBD1	TRBJ2-3	TGCGCCAGCAGCTTGGGGCACCCGGGACAGGGTCCGCAGTATTTT	CASSLGHPGQGPQYF
-	13	TRBV3-1/TRBV3-2	-	TRBJ2-7	TGTGCCAGCAGCCTCCAGGGATGGGCCGAGCAGTACTTC	CASSLQGWAEQYF
-	13	TRBV19	-	TRBJ2-5	TGTGCCAGTAGTGTGGTCGGGAGTGAGACCCAGTACTTC	CASSVVGSETQYF
-	12	TRBV6-1	-	TRBJ1-5	TGTGCCAGCAGTGATCTAATCCAGCCCCAGCATTTT	CASSDLIQPQHF
-	13	TRBV19	-	TRBJ2-1	TGTGCCAGTAGTACCGGACAGTCCAATGAGCAGTTCTTC	CASSTGQSNEQFF
-	14	TRBV25-1	-	TRBJ2-7	TGTGCCAGCAGTACGGTCCACAGCTCCTACGAGCAGTACTTC	CASSTVHSSYEQYF
once	13	TRBV11-1	-	TRBJ2-3	TGTGCCAGCAGCTTTTTTCGGGGTAATACGCAGTATTTT	CASSFFRGNTQYF
-	14	TRBV10-1	TRBD2	TRBJ2-1	TGCGCCAGCAGTAGCGGGAGGGCGCTCAATGAGCAGTTCTTC	CASSSGRALNEQFF
-	18	TRBV27	TRBD1	TRBJ2-2	TGTGCCAGCAGACTCGACAGGGGCGGGGTAGCGAGCACCGGGGAGCTGTTTTTT	CASRLDRGGVASTGELFF
-	19	TRBV3-1/TRBV3-2	TRBD2	TRBJ2-5	TGTGCCAGCAGCCAAAACGCCCGGGTACTAGCGTTCGCGGGAGAGACCCAGTACTTC	CASSQNARVLAFAGETQYF
-	18	TRBV19	-	TRBJ1-2	TGTGCCTCTACTGAACGGCAGGGTCCGGGACTTAATAACTATGGCTACACCTTC	CASTERQGPGLNNYGYTF
-	15	TRBV6-4	TRBD1	TRBJ2-1	TGTGCCAGCGGACGACAGGGAAGCTCCTACAATGAGCAGTTCTTC	CASGRQGSSYNEQFF
-	15	TRBV3-1/TRBV3-2	TRBD1	TRBJ1-6	TGTGCCAGCAGCCCCGGGCAGGGGGTCATTTCACCCCTCCACTTT	CASSPGQGVISPLHF
few	15	TRBV7-6	TRBD1	TRBJ2-3	TGTGCCAGCAGCTTAGGGACAGGAGTCACAGATACGCAGTATTTT	CASSLGTGVTDTQYF
-	16	TRBV5-1	-	TRBJ1-1	TGCGCCAGCAGCTTGGGGCAGGGAGGGGAGGACACTGAAGCTTTCTTT	CASSLGQGGEDTEAFF
-	14	TRBV5-1	TRBD1	TRBJ2-5	TGCGCCAGCACCCGGGGGACAGGGGGAGAGACCCAGTACTTC	CASTRGTGGETQYF
-	14	TRBV2	-	TRBJ1-2	TGTGCCAGCAGTGAAGCGCTTCTTCGCTCGGAGAACACCTTC	CASSEALLRSENTF
-	16	TRBV28	-	TRBJ1-5	TGTGCCAGCAGTTCCCTGCGACAGATTAGCAATCAGCCCCAGCATTTT	CASSSLRQISNQPQHF
-	15	TRBV11-2	-	TRBJ2-3	TGTGCCAGCAGCTTAGACAGGTCGAGCACAGATACGCAGTATTTT	CASSLDRSSTDTQYF
few	11	TRBV10-1	-	TRBJ2-7	TGCGCCAGCATAGAAAGCTACGAGCAGTACTTC	CASIESYEQYF
-	13	TRBV6-5	TRBD1	TRBJ1-2	TGTGCCGGCACCGGGACAGGGGGCTATGGCTACACCTTC	CAGTGTGGYGYTF
-	17	TRBV5-1	TRBD2	TRBJ2-5	TGCGCCAGCAGCTTGGGGGGACTAGCGGGAGACCAAGAGACCCAGTACTTC	CASSLGGLAGDQETQYF
-	16	TRBV10-3	TRBD2	TRBJ2-3	TGTGCCATCAGTGAGTCCGGAGCGGGGCCCACAGATACGCAGTATTTT	CAISESGAGPTDTQYF
-	14	TRBV3-1/TRBV3-2	-	TRBJ1-2	TGTGCCAGCAGCCAAGTCGACGGGAGCTATGGCTACACCTTC	CASSQVDGSYGYTF
-	14	TRBV9	-	TRBJ2-2	TGTGCCAGCAGCCCGCGAGGAGGCACCGGGGAGCTGTTTTTT	CASSPRGGTGELFF
-	12	TRBV12-2	-	TRBJ2-2	TGTGCAAGTCGCTTTTCAGGCGGGGAGCTGTTTTTT	CASRFSGGELFF
-	17	TRBV5-6	TRBD2	TRBJ2-3	TGTGCCAGCAGCAAGAGTCTAGCGGGAAGTAGCACAGATACGCAGTATTTT	CASSKSLAGSSTDTQYF
-	15	TRBV7-2	TRBD1	TRBJ1-5	TGTGCCAGCAGCCACGGGACAGGGGAGAATCAGCCCCAGCATTTT	CASSHGTGENQPQHF
-	14	TRBV28	-	TRBJ1-5	TGTGCCAGCAGCCCCGGGGGGACGGCTCAGCCCCAGCATTTT	CASSPGGTAQPQHF
-	17	TRBV19	-	TRBJ1-5	TGTGCCAGTAGTACCCGGACAAGTTTGGATGGCAATCAGCCCCAGCATTTT	CASSTRTSLDGNQPQHF
-	16	TRBV29-1	-	TRBJ1-1	TGCAGCGCCGCCAGAAGGACGGGGGTCACGAACACTGAAGCTTTCTTT	CSAARRTGVTNTEAFF
-	15	TRBV7-9	-	TRBJ1-6	TGTGCCAGCAGCCCTCGGGAAAATTATAATTCACCCCTCCACTTT	CASSPRENYNSPLHF
few	15	TRBV19	TRBD1	TRBJ1-5	TGTGCCAGTAGCGTGGGACAGCATAGCAATCAGCCCCAGCATTTT	CASSVGQHSNQPQHF
-	13	TRBV30	-	TRBJ1-1	TGTGCCTGGACCCCAGGGGTGGGGACTGAAGCTTTCTTT	CAWTPGVGTEAFF
once	16	TRBV2	-	TRBJ2-3	TGTGCCAGCAGCTCTAAGGGGGGGTCCCGCACAGATACGCAGTATTTT	CASSSKGGSRTDTQYF
-	14	TRBV3-1/TRBV3-2	-	TRBJ2-3	TGTGCCAGCAGCCAGAGCGAGGGCACAGATACGCAGTATTTT	CASSQSEGTDTQYF